This T cell receptor beta chain was recorded in a study of technical replicates of blood from four donors. The CDR3 is made up of 13 amino acids. Germline V lookup: CDR1 SQVTM, CDR2 ANQGSEA. V lost 6 bases to trimming and J lost 3 bases, with 15 bases between them. Only in-frame clones appear in the TCRdb table, and some are missing; sequencing was by immunoSEQ multiplex PCR. The sample has some 78,000 clones; 94% are singletons. J is TRBJ2-7 and V is TRBV29-1, with D maybe TRBD2 (6 bases). The source is a human donor in good health. Sequencing was carried out using T cells isolated from PBMCs. As DNA, the CDR3 is TGCAGCGTAGGGCGGGACCGCGGCTACGAGCAGTACTTC. Its translation is CSVGRDRGYEQYF.